The clone carrying this T cell receptor beta chain has only a few counts. The antigen remains undetermined. The sample belongs to a study of post-analysis software for immune sequencing data. Across the whole study: The disease courses covered relapsing-remitting, secondary progressive and progressive-relapsing multiple sclerosis.

Notes on the study in general: Pronounced co-clustering by F measure was evident among identically batched samples. Significantly lower normalized Chao1 diversity was found in patients with multiple sclerosis relative to controls.

The authors incorporated unique molecular identifiers into the TCR beta cDNA libraries. TCRdb passed the PCR reads through MiXCR, listing each CDR3 protein once. The sample yields about 680,000 distinct CDR3 sequences, 55% to 70% seen once. This clonotype was obtained from a girl aged 2 to 9 with multiple sclerosis. Sequenced sample: blood.

DNA for the CDR3: TGTGCCAGCGATGAGATACATCAGGGTGAGCAGTTCTTC. Its translation: CASDEIHQGEQFF. This chain uses TRBV9 with TRBJ2-1; D possibly corresponds to TRBD1 (5 bases). Deletions cut 7 bases from V and 9 bases from J, with 17 bases between. The CDR3 length is 13 residues. Germline lookup yields CDR1 SGDLS and CDR2 YYNGEE. The entire variable domain, with the rest obtained from reference TRBV9 and TRBJ2-1, is as follows: DSGVTQTPKHLITATGQRVTLRCSPRSGDLSVYWYQQSLDQGLQFLIQYYNGEERAKGNILERFSAQQFPDLHSELNLSSLELGDSALYFCASDEIHQGEQFFGPGTRLTVL.